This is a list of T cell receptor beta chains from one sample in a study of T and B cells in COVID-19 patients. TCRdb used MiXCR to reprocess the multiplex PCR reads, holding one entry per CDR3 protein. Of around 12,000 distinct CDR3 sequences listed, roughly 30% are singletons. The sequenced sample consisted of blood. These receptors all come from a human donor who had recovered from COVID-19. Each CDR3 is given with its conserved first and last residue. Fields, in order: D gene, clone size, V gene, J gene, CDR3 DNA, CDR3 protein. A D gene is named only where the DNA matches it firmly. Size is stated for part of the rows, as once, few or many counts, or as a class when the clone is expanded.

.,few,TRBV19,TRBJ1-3,TGTGCCAGTAGTATAAGGGGAGGGGGGGCGAGCTCTGGAAACACCATATATTTT,CASSIRGGGASSGNTIYF
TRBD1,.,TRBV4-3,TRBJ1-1,TGCGCCAGCAGCCAATCAGACAGGGTAGGTGCTGAAGCTTTCTTT,CASSQSDRVGAEAFF
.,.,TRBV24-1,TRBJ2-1,TGTGCCACCAGTGATTTAGGGACCGACTCTAGGGAGCAGTTCTTC,CATSDLGTDSREQFF
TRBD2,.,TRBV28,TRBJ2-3,TGTGCCACCAACATAGCGGGAGGGTACTCAGATACGCAGTATTTT,CATNIAGGYSDTQYF
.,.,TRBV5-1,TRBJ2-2,TGCGCCAGCAGCCAACCCTCCCAGGGGCCAACCGGGGAGCTGTTTTTT,CASSQPSQGPTGELFF
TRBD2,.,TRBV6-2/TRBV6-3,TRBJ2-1,TGTGCCAGCGGAGCGAGACTAGCAAGCTCCTACAATGAGCAGTTCTTC,CASGARLASSYNEQFF
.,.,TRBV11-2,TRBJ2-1,TGTGCCAGCAGCTCCGGGCCCGGGGGATACAATGAGCAGTTCTTC,CASSSGPGGYNEQFF
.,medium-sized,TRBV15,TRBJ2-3,TGTGCCACCACCCCAGGTACCGCCGGCACAGATACGCAGTATTTT,CATTPGTAGTDTQYF
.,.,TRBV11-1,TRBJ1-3,TGTGCCAGCAGCTCAACACGGACGGGAAACACCATATATTTT,CASSSTRTGNTIYF
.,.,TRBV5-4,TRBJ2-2,TGTGCCAGCAGCAAAAGGGGGGGAGCTCAGGCCGGGGAGCTGTTTTTT,CASSKRGGAQAGELFF
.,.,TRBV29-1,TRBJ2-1,TGCAGCGTTGGGGAGTCAGCCCTTGCCGCTTACAATGAGCAGTTCTTC,CSVGESALAAYNEQFF
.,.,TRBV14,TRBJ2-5,TGTGCCAGCAGTTTCACCGGGGGGCTCGAGACCCAGTACTTC,CASSFTGGLETQYF
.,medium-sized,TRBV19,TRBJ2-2,TGTGCCAGTACCCCCAGGGAAACCGGGGAGCTGTTTTTT,CASTPRETGELFF
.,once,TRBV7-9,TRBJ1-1,TGTGCCAGCAACCAGGGAGGGCTGAACACTGAAGCTTTCTTT,CASNQGGLNTEAFF
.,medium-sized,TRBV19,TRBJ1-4,TGTGCCAGTAGTATCCAGGGCGGTGAAAAACTGTTTTTT,CASSIQGGEKLFF
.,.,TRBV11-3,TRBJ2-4,TGTGCCAGCAGCCCCACCCCGGAGGGCGCTGGTGCCAAAAACATTCAGTACTTC,CASSPTPEGAGAKNIQYF
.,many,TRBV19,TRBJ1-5,TGTGCCAGTAGTTACCCAGCCTACAATCAGCCCCAGCATTTT,CASSYPAYNQPQHF
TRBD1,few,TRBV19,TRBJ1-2,TGTGCCAGCGCTTTACCGGGACAGGCATACGGCTACACCTTC,CASALPGQAYGYTF
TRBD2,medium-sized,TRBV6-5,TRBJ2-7,TGTGCCAGCAGACCCGGGACCTTAGAAGGCGGGAGTAGCTACGAGCAGTACTTC,CASRPGTLEGGSSYEQYF
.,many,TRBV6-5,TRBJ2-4,TGTGCCAGCAGTCTCCACCAGACAGGAGTAAACATTCAGTACTTC,CASSLHQTGVNIQYF
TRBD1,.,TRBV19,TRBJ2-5,TGTGCCAGTAGTATTGGGGACAGCCAAGAGACCCAGTACTTC,CASSIGDSQETQYF
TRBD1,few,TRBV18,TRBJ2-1,TGTGCCAGCTCACCGGCTATAAGTCTCCGGGACAGGGGGGAGAGAGATGAGCAGTTCTTC,CASSPAISLRDRGERDEQFF
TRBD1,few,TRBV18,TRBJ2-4,TGTGCCAGCTCACCACCGCGCGGCCGGACAGGGGGCGAGAGAATTCAGTACTTC,CASSPPRGRTGGERIQYF
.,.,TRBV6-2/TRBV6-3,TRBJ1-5,TGTGCCAGCAGTTACTCGGAATCTGGAGCACAGCCCCAGCATTTT,CASSYSESGAQPQHF
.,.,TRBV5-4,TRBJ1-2,TGTGCCAGCAGCTTCCGGGTACAGGACTATGGCTACACCTTC,CASSFRVQDYGYTF
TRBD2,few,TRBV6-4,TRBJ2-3,TGTGCCAGCAGGTCCAGGACTAGCCCTAGGACAGATACGCAGTATTTT,CASRSRTSPRTDTQYF
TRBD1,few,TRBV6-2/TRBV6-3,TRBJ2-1,TGTGCCAGCAGTGAGCGACAGGGACCTAATGAGCAGTTCTTC,CASSERQGPNEQFF
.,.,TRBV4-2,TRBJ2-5,TGTGCCAGCAGCCAAGCTAGACAGGAGGTACGGGAGACCCAGTACTTC,CASSQARQEVRETQYF
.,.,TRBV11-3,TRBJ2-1,TGTGCCAGCAGCTCTCAGGACGTCCTGAGGGGAAATGAGCAGTTCTTC,CASSSQDVLRGNEQFF
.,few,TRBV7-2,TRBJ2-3,TGTGCCAGCAGCCAAACTTACACAGATACGCAGTATTTT,CASSQTYTDTQYF
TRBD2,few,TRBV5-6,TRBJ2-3,TGTGCCAGCAGCTTGGTACTAGCGATTTTCACAGATACGCAGTATTTT,CASSLVLAIFTDTQYF
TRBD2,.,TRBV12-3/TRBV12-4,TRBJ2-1,TGTGCCAGCAGTTTCTCGGGAGGGCCTCACAATGAGCAGTTCTTC,CASSFSGGPHNEQFF
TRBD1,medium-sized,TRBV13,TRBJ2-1,TGTGCCTCTCGGACAGGGGCCAATGAGCAGTTCTTC,CASRTGANEQFF
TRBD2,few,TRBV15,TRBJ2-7,TGTGCCACCAGCAGAGAGACGGGGGGGGACCCCCTCTACGAGCAGTACTTC,CATSRETGGDPLYEQYF
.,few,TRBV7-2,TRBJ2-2,TGTGCCAGCAGCCCCGAACCAAGCACCGGGGAGCTGTTTTTT,CASSPEPSTGELFF
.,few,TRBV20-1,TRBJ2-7,TGCAGTGCTAGAGATTATGTAGCGGCCTCCTACGAGCAGTACTTC,CSARDYVAASYEQYF
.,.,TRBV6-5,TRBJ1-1,TGTGCCAGCAGTTACCCGAGACACGGCACTGAAGCTTTCTTT,CASSYPRHGTEAFF
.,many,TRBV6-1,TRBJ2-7,TGTGCCAGCAGTGCACAGGGTAACGAGCAGTACTTC,CASSAQGNEQYF
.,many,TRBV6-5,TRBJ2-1,TGTGCCAGCAGTCGACGCCGACGGGAGCTATCTAATGAGCAGTTCTTC,CASSRRRRELSNEQFF
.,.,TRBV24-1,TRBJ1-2,TGTGCCACCAGTGAAAGGGGTCTCTATGGCTACACCTTC,CATSERGLYGYTF
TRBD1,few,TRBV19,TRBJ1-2,TGTGCCAGTAGTATGAGGATGAGGGGGCCCCCAGCTATTAACTATGGCTACACCTTC,CASSMRMRGPPAINYGYTF
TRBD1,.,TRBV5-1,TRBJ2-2,TGCGCCAGCAGTCTACCGGGACAGGCTGCTAACACCGGGGAGCTGTTTTTT,CASSLPGQAANTGELFF
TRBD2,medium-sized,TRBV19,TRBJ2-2,TGTGCCAGTAGTATAGGGGTAGCGGGGCCGTTAGGCGGGGAGCTGTTTTTT,CASSIGVAGPLGGELFF
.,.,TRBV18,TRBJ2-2,TGTGCCAGCTCACCCCCAGGGGCGTCGAACACCGGGGAGCTGTTTTTT,CASSPPGASNTGELFF
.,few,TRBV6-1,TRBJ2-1,TGTGCCAGCAGCCCCAGGGGGGGAGGGACCTACAATGAGCAGTTCTTC,CASSPRGGGTYNEQFF
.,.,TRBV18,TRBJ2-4,TGTGCCAGCTCACCAGGACAGAAGTTAGCCAAAAACATTCAGTACTTC,CASSPGQKLAKNIQYF
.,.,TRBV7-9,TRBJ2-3,TGTGCTAGCAGCCTTGTTTACGGCCCAATATCTTCGCAGTATTTT,CASSLVYGPISSQYF
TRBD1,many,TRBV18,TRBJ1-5,TGTGCCAGCTCGCTCCAACGGACAGGGGGTTATCAGCCCCAGCATTTT,CASSLQRTGGYQPQHF
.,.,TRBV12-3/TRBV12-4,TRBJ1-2,TGTACCAGCACCCCAGGGGCCTATGGCTACACCTTC,CTSTPGAYGYTF
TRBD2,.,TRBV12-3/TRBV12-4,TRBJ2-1,TGTGCCAGCGGTTATAGCGGGAGCTCCTACAATGAGCAGTTCTTC,CASGYSGSSYNEQFF
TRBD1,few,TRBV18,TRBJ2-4,TGTGCCAGCTCACCTCGGGACAGCCCGAGGGACATTCAGTACTTC,CASSPRDSPRDIQYF
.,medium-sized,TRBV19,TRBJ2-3,TGTGCCAGTAAAAAGGGTAACAGTGCAGATACGCAGTATTTT,CASKKGNSADTQYF
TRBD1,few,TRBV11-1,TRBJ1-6,TGTGCCAGCAGCTTTGGTCAGGGGGCTAATTCACCCCTCCACTTT,CASSFGQGANSPLHF
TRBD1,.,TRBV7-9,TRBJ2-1,TGTGCCAGCACTACTACCACCCCGGGACAGGGCTACAATGAGCAGTTCTTC,CASTTTTPGQGYNEQFF
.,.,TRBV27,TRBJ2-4,TGTGCCAGCAGCCGAGCAGAACTAGCCAAAAACATTCAGTACTTC,CASSRAELAKNIQYF
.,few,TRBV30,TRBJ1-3,TGTGCCTACTCCCAGGGAACTGGAAACACCATATATTTT,CAYSQGTGNTIYF
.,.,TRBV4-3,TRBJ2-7,TGCGCCAGCAGCGCGAACTCGGGGTGGGCCGAGCAGTACTTC,CASSANSGWAEQYF
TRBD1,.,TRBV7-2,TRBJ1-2,TGTGCCAGCAGCGCCGGGACAGCCCTTTTGCGGTATGGCTACACCTTC,CASSAGTALLRYGYTF
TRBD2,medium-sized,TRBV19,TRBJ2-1,TGTGCCAGTAGTATAGTGGGACTAGCGGGAGGCTACAATGAGCAGTTCTTC,CASSIVGLAGGYNEQFF